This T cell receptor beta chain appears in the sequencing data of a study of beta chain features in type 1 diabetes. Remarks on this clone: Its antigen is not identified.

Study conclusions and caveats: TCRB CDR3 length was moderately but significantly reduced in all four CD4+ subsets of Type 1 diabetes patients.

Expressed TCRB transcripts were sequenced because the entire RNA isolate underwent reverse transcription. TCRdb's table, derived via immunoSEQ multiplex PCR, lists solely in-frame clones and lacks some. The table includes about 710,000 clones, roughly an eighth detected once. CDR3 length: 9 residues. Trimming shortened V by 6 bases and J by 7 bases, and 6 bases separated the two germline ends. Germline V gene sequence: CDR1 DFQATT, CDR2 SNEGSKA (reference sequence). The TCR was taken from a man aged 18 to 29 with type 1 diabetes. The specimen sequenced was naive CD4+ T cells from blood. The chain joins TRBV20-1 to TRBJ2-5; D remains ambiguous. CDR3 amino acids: CSAPGTQYF. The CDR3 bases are TGCAGTGCCCCGGGGACCCAGTACTTC.